This T cell receptor (beta chain) was captured by sequencing in a study of cytomegalovirus exposure and HLA in healthy donors. Overall study context: The roughly 100 million unique TCR beta sequences, from roughly 170 million T cells, were found by an earlier analysis.

Germline CDR1 and CDR2: MDHEN and SYDVKM. Trimming left V 6 bases short and J 2 bases short, with 5 bases between. The CDR3 has 12 amino acids. The primer mix had 60 Vbeta and 13 Jbeta primers. Assay used: immunoSEQ multiplex PCR; TCRdb lists only in-frame clones, some missing. The profile covers more than 90,000 clones, with over 75% appearing a single time and about 3.8% taken by the ten largest. Notes on the study in general: Later findings reportedly placed an Asian-associated ancestry cluster below the approximately 670-donor mean for N-insertions. Prior analysis indicated that the majority of TCR beta V segments exhibited productivity approximately 87% or approximately 30% of the time. Immune exposure was documented only through CMV serostatus.

About this clone itself: Its antigen is unidentified.

The chain employs TRBV28 and TRBJ1-3; the D is unclear. The receptor was isolated from a man in his fifties or sixties in good health and CMV-seronegative. Specimen: PBMCs. The CDR3 nucleotides are TGTGCCAGCAGGGCAGCTGGAAACACCATATATTTT. It is translated as CASRAAGNTIYF.